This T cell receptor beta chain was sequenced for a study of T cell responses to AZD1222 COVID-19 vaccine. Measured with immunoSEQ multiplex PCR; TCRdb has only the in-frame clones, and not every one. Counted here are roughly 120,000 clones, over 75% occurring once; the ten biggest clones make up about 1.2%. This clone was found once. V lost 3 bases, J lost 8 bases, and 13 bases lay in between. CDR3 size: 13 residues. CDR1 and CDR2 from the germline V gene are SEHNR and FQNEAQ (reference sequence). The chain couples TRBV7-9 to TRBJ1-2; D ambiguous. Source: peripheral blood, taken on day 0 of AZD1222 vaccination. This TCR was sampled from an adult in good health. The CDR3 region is CASSLVAVGGYTF. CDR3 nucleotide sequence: TGTGCCAGCAGCTTGGTTGCAGTCGGCGGCTACACCTTC.